This entry is about one TCR beta chain. Antigen specificity is unknown. PCR primers comprised 60 Vbeta and 13 Jbeta primers. This table comes from immunoSEQ multiplex PCR, and its TCRdb copy is limited to in-frame clones, with some not included. The table shows about 140,000 clones, with approximately 84% occurring only once. The data originate from a study of cytomegalovirus exposure and HLA in healthy donors. Findings and limits, study-wide: The study assumed roughly uniform donor sequencing depth for presence/absence analyses. 87-base-pair reads could not separate some V segments, including TRBV6-2 and TRBV6-3.

V gave up 0 bases and J gave up 0 bases; unmatched junction bases: 11. This CDR3 spans 18 amino acids. Germline lookup yields CDR1 SGHRS and CDR2 YFSETQ. The sequenced sample consisted of PBMCs. The sequence derives from a man aged 30 to 45 in good health and CMV-seropositive. This chain uses TRBV5-1 with TRBJ1-1; 7 positions match TRBD1. CDR3 sequence reads: CASSLVFGDSLLNTEAFF. The CDR3 nucleotides read TGCGCCAGCAGCTTGGTGTTCGGGGACAGCTTATTGAACACTGAAGCTTTCTTT.